This T cell receptor beta chain was documented in a study of PD-1 blockade in classical Hodgkin lymphoma. Documented time point: cycle 4 day 1 (C4D1), after 6 weeks of nivolumab. Every patient was affected by relapse after autologous stem cell transplantation, while exposure to brentuximab vedotin was not uniform. This CDR3 spans 14 amino acids. Germline loops: CDR1 MDHEN, CDR2 SYDVKM. Trimming took 7 bases from V and 3 from J, leaving 16 bases between them. This table comes from immunoSEQ multiplex PCR, and its TCRdb copy is limited to in-frame clones, with some not included. In the table there are about 41,000 clones, approximately 67% of which are singletons.

V is TRBV28 and J is TRBJ2-7; D possibly corresponds to TRBD2 (6 bases). The sequenced sample was peripheral blood mononuclear cells (PBMCs), obtained before the fourth cycle of nivolumab. The receptor's source is a human donor with classical Hodgkin lymphoma. Written as DNA, the CDR3 is TGTGCCAGCACCATCGGGAGCAGCAACTACGAGCAGTACTTC. Amino acids: CASTIGSSNYEQYF.